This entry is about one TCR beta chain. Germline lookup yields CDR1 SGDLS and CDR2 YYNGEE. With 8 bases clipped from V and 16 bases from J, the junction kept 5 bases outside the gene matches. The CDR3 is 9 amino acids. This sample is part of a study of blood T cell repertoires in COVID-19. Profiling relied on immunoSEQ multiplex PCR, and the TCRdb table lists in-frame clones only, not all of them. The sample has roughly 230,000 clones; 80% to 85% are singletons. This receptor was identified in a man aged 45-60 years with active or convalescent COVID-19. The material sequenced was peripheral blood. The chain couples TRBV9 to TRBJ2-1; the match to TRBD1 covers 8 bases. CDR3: CASGQGPFF. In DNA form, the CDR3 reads TGTGCCAGTGGACAGGGCCCCTTCTTC.